A single T cell receptor (beta chain) is shown here with its context. The specificity of this receptor is unknown. There are no base qualities to consult, and no much larger clone falls within one base. The immunoSEQ Assay, a bias-controlled multiplex PCR, was used to amplify TCRbeta CDR3 regions from genomic DNA. The original pipeline was this. Nucleated cell counts per sample were estimated from amplification of reference gene primers within the assay. To quantify the absolute abundance of each unique TCRbeta CDR3 rearrangement, sequence reads were collapsed and filtered. For each sample, productive Simpson clonality was calculated as the square root of Simpson's diversity index across productive rearrangements. The immuneACCESS repertoire file appears here via TCRdb, limited to in-frame rearrangements. These files lack a portion of the clones; in checked studies, under half of the deficit traces to unresolved V genes, and the cause of the others is not known. V and J calls and clone size are given by that table; D and trimming were obtained from the DNA. Within this sample are around 300,000 clones, with around 86% of them counted one time only. In total, the top ten clones hold 1% of the sample.

Whole blood was collected in K2EDTA tubes by collaborating institutions according to the institutions' own protocols. For TCRbeta analysis, collaborator samples were shipped as frozen whole blood, as isolated PBMCs, or as DNA extracted from either sample type. These data are taken from a study of blood T cell repertoires in COVID-19 (dated by TCRdb to 2018 to 2020). Background for the entire study: Samples from collaborators originated in the United States, Italy and Spain and spanned both the acute and convalescent phases of COVID-19. The material from the prospective study consisted of cDNA or gDNA derived from T cells, B-cell-depleted T cells, or PBMCs. The dataset comprised deeply sampled blood TCRbeta repertoires from subjects exposed to, actively infected with, or recovered from COVID-19. The repertoires were released in a freely available public database meant as a resource for research on the immune response to SARS-CoV-2. The samples were drawn from the first 160 participants of the ongoing ImmuneRACE study and from 1,254 subjects provided by 6 global collaborators. Nearly every sample came with metadata listing a de-identified subject ID, COVID-19 status, age in years and sex. Where HLA class I and class II types were available, the types were taken from metadata supplied by the sample provider, not from assay-based typing.

Overall study results and their limits: How much clinical and demographic metadata was included differed by source and by participant, and the metadata was provided uncurated.

Per the germline V gene, KGHSH is the CDR1 and LQKENI is the CDR2. Including cysteine and phenylalanine, the CDR3 has 14 amino acids. Here the CDR3 DNA is all that survives: 42 bases in frame from base 1. Deletion took 4 bases off V and 5 bases off J, with a span of 14 bases between the germline ends. This clonotype originated in a man aged 45-65 years with active or convalescent COVID-19. The chain was built from TRBV18 and TRBJ1-1, with the D gene too uncertain to name. Specimen: peripheral blood. The DNA sequence is TGTGCCAGCTCACAGGCGGGCTCTCAGACTGAAGCTTTCTTT. Its product reads: CASSQAGSQTEAFF.